Sequencing of this T cell receptor beta chain was carried out in a study of radiotherapy plus CTLA-4 blockade in lung cancer. Study at large: Objective responses were seen in 18% of patients, disease control in 31%. Study-wide results and limits: Clones derived from tumor TCRs expanded in blood after radiotherapy plus ipilimumab.

This clone has a handful of counts. Its antigen is currently unknown. The V gene's germline CDR1 is ENHRY and CDR2 SYGVKD. The V segment lost 7 bases and the J segment 1 base; nucleotides outside the gene matches: 15. This CDR3 is built from 18 residues. Clones were sequenced by immunoSEQ multiplex PCR, and TCRdb holds only the in-frame ones, with some missing. The sample records some 100,000 clones, 75% to 80% being singletons. In chemo-refractory metastatic non-small-cell lung cancer, patients got ipilimumab CTLA-4 blockade together with focal radiation. This sample comprised peripheral blood, obtained from a patient treated with radiotherapy plus ipilimumab. The V gene is TRBV10-3, the J gene TRBJ1-3, with 8 bases matching TRBD1. The receptor was derived from a human donor with non-small cell lung cancer who had a partial response to radiotherapy plus ipilimumab. The chain's CDR3 is CAITPGLAGGTSGNTIYF. In DNA form, the CDR3 reads TGTGCCATCACCCCAGGGTTGGCAGGGGGCACTTCTGGAAACACCATATATTTT.